This T cell receptor beta chain was captured by sequencing in a study of CD8+ T cells in alopecia areata. Study-wide background: At a dose of 5 to 10 mg twice daily, oral tofacitinib was given to treated patients.

The CDR3 has 11 residues. V gave up 4 bases and J gave up 1 base, with 4 bases separating them. In germline, CDR1 is SQVTM, CDR2 ANQGSEA. RNA extraction was followed by reverse transcription into cDNA, which acted as the sequencing template. TCRdb's table, derived via immunoSEQ multiplex PCR, lists solely in-frame clones and lacks some. The sample contains about 150,000 clones, approximately 45% of which appear only once. The study's findings and limits: Sequencing of scalp samples also includes resident alphabeta T cells from normal skin. Alopecia totalis/universalis scalp especially showed more expanded CD8+ clones than normal scalp.

Sorting of PBMCs yielded the CD4+ and CD8+ T cells. For this clone: Its antigen is as yet unknown.

The clonotype was recovered from a human donor with alopecia areata. The sample taken for sequencing was CD4+ T cells sorted from blood. The chain is built from TRBV29-1 and TRBJ1-2; D is ambiguous. CDR3 protein: CSVGFNYGYTF. The CDR3 DNA sequence: TGCAGCGTTGGCTTTAACTATGGCTACACCTTC.